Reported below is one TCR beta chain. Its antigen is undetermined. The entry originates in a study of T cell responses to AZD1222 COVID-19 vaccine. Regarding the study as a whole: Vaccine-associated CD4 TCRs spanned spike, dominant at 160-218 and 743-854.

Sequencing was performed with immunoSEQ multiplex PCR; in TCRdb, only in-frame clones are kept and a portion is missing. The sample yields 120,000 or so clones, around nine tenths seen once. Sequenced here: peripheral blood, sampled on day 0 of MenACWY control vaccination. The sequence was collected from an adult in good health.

The CDR3 is CASTPDPGGMNTEAFF. CDR3 bases: TGTGCCAGCACCCCAGACCCGGGAGGAATGAACACTGAAGCTTTCTTT. The chain employs TRBV11-3 and TRBJ1-1; unclear D gene. The CDR3 spans 16 residues. Per germline, CDR1 SGHNT and CDR2 YENEEA. Trimming removed 7 bases from V and 0 bases from J, with 18 bases in between.